The rows below give T cell receptor beta chains drawn from one sample of a study of CD8 T cells in ankylosing spondylitis. TCRdb analysed the 5' RACE reads with MiXCR anew, one entry per CDR3 protein. The sample has about 310,000 distinct CDR3 sequences, about a fifth seen once. Source material: blood, either unsorted or a sorted T cell fraction (not recorded which). The receptor set was obtained from a female donor with ankylosing spondylitis or in good health (not recorded which). Each CDR3 is given with its conserved first and last residue. A D gene is named only where the DNA matches it firmly. Size tells how often a clone was seen (once, few, many) or the class of an expanded clone, and some rows leave it out.

TRBJ2-1 TRBV18 few TRBD2 TGTGCCAGCTCACTGGGACTAGCGGGAGGCTTCTCCTACAATGAGCAGTTCTTC CASSLGLAGGFSYNEQFF
TRBJ1-1 TRBV6-5 few TRBD1 TGTGCCAGCAGTTACGAGGGGGCGTTGGCTGAAGCTTTCTTT CASSYEGALAEAFF
TRBJ1-2 TRBV7-2 few - TGTGCCAGCAGCTTCAGTGACAGACCTATGGGCTACACCTTC CASSFSDRPMGYTF
TRBJ2-3 TRBV18 few - TGTGCCAGCTCACCACCGGCAGCAACGGATACGCAGTATTTT CASSPPAATDTQYF
TRBJ1-1 TRBV29-1 - TRBD1 TGCAGCGTGGAGCCTTTCAGGGGGGGAGCTTTCTTT CSVEPFRGGAFF
TRBJ1-3 TRBV29-1 many - TGCAGCGTAGAGTCCGACACCCCTAGCTCTGGAAACACCATATATTTT CSVESDTPSSGNTIYF
TRBJ2-7 TRBV29-1 many - TGCAGCGTCGCCTTGGCTGATAGCTCCTACGAGCAGTACTTC CSVALADSSYEQYF
TRBJ2-3 TRBV29-1 many - TGCAGCGTTGCAAGGGGGAGGTCCGATACGCAGTATTTT CSVARGRSDTQYF
TRBJ2-6 TRBV12-3/TRBV12-4 many TRBD2 TGTGCCAGCAGTTTGGGAGGGACTGGGGCCAACGTCCTGACTTTC CASSLGGTGANVLTF
TRBJ2-7 TRBV12-3/TRBV12-4 - - TGTGCCAGCTCGAACGGCGGCGAGCAGTACTTC CASSNGGEQYF
TRBJ1-2 TRBV13 - - TGTGCCAGCAGCTTAACGGCCTCGGACTATGGCTACACCTTC CASSLTASDYGYTF
TRBJ2-5 TRBV10-3 - - TGTGCCATCAGACGTAGCCGGGGGGAGACCCAGTACTTC CAIRRSRGETQYF
TRBJ1-5 TRBV12-3/TRBV12-4 few - TGTGCCAGCAGCCCGAGACTGGGCGGTCAGCCCCAGCATTTT CASSPRLGGQPQHF
TRBJ2-7 TRBV4-2 - TRBD1 TGTGCCAGCAGCCAAAGGGACAGGGGGAACTACGAGCAGTACTTC CASSQRDRGNYEQYF
TRBJ2-7 TRBV6-2/TRBV6-3 few TRBD2 TGTGCCAGCAGGCGGACTAGCGGGCAAGTCGACGAGCAGTACTTC CASRRTSGQVDEQYF
TRBJ2-7 TRBV21-1 few - TGTGCCAGCCTCCCCAGGGTCTCCTACGAGCAGTACTTC CASLPRVSYEQYF
TRBJ1-1 TRBV19 few - TGTGCCAGTACAGGACAGCCGGTTGGAGCTTTCTTT CASTGQPVGAFF
TRBJ2-1 TRBV6-2/TRBV6-3 - TRBD1 TGTGCCAGCAGTACCCGACAGGGCACTTACAATGAGCAGTTCTTC CASSTRQGTYNEQFF
TRBJ1-3 TRBV7-2 few - TGTGCCAGCAGCTTAACGACAGTCTCTGGAAACACCATATATTTT CASSLTTVSGNTIYF
TRBJ1-2 TRBV9 - - TGTGCCAGCAGCTTCGGGCCTTACGGCTATGGCTACACCTTC CASSFGPYGYGYTF
TRBJ2-5 TRBV3-1 many - TGTGCCAGCAGCCAAGTTTCCACACCCCGGGGGACCCAGTACTTC CASSQVSTPRGTQYF
TRBJ1-5 TRBV12-3/TRBV12-4 - - TGTGCCAGCAGCCTCTCCGGGGGAAACAATCAGCCCCAGCATTTT CASSLSGGNNQPQHF
TRBJ2-3 TRBV20-1 few TRBD1 TGCAGTGCTAGACCAGGGGGAGCGGCTAGCACAGATACGCAGTATTTT CSARPGGAASTDTQYF
TRBJ2-6 TRBV20-1 many TRBD1 TGCAGTGCTAGACAGGGGGCAGGGTCTGGGGCCAACGTCCTGACTTTC CSARQGAGSGANVLTF
TRBJ1-5 TRBV9 few - TGTGCCAGCAGCGCAGGGTCGTTCAATCAGCCCCAGCATTTT CASSAGSFNQPQHF
TRBJ2-1 TRBV10-3 - - TGTGCCATCACCGGATCCGGTGAGCAGTTCTTC CAITGSGEQFF
TRBJ2-5 TRBV5-1 many TRBD1 TGCGCCAGCCATACAGGGGGAGCCCAGTACCAAGAGACCCAGTACTTC CASHTGGAQYQETQYF
TRBJ2-1 TRBV6-2/TRBV6-3 - - TGTGCCAGCAGAAACCCCAATAGCCCAATTGAGCAGTTCTTC CASRNPNSPIEQFF
TRBJ2-1 TRBV5-1 few TRBD1 TGCGCCAGCAGCACGGTGGGGACAGCGGCCTACAATGAGCAGTTCTTC CASSTVGTAAYNEQFF
TRBJ2-7 TRBV20-1 - - TGCAGTGCTAGCAGAAATCGTCCGGGGCTCTACGAGCAGTACTTC CSASRNRPGLYEQYF
TRBJ2-7 TRBV7-9 - TRBD1 TGTGCCAGCAGCTCCTTTCACAGGGGGCGATACTACGAGCAGTACTTC CASSSFHRGRYYEQYF
TRBJ2-7 TRBV29-1 - - TGCAGCGTTGTGATGAAGAGGGGCTCCTACGAGCAGTACTTC CSVVMKRGSYEQYF
TRBJ1-2 TRBV20-1 few TRBD1 TGCAGTGCTAGGGGGACAGGGACTAACTATGGCTACACCTTC CSARGTGTNYGYTF
TRBJ1-3 TRBV4-3 few - TGCGCCAGCAGCCAAGAATACGGGGATTCTGGAAACACCATATATTTT CASSQEYGDSGNTIYF
TRBJ2-1 TRBV5-1 - - TGCGCCAGCAGCTTTAGCTGGGAGAATGAGCAGTTCTTC CASSFSWENEQFF
TRBJ2-2 TRBV10-3 - TRBD1 TGTGCCATCAGTGGAGACAGGGCGAACACCGGGGAGCTGTTTTTT CAISGDRANTGELFF
TRBJ1-5 TRBV6-4 few - TGTGCCAGCAGTAGCAGGGAGGATCAGCCCCAGCATTTT CASSSREDQPQHF
TRBJ2-3 TRBV7-8 many TRBD2 TGTGCCAGCAGCCCTAGCGGGAGCACAGATACGCAGTATTTT CASSPSGSTDTQYF